The 20 T cell receptor beta chains in this list originate from one sample, sequenced in a study of shared clonotypes between healthy human individuals. Using immunoSEQ multiplex PCR, the repertoire was profiled, and TCRdb retains in-frame clones only, with some absent. The sample has 110,000 or so clones, approximately 70% seen once. The sample was memory CD8+ T cells sorted from blood. Subset of the sample: CD45RO+ cells pooled with CCR7-negative TemRA cells. Receptors originate from a woman aged 25 to 39 in good health.

As to this clone: At one boundary the junction diverges from the germline segment, which might be a read error. The CDR3 sequence is CASSSPPPGQGGVNAEAFF. In DNA form, the CDR3 reads TGTGCCAGCAGCTCCCCACCGCCGGGACAGGGCGGCGTGAACGCTGAAGCTTTCTTT. V is TRBV5-6 and J is TRBJ1-1; TRBD1 aligns across 9 bases. Germline CDR1 SGHDT, CDR2 YYEEEE. The length of the CDR3 is 19 residues.

The table lists this clone with many counts. Other DNA sequences in this specimen translate into the identical CDR3. This chain joins TRBV9 and TRBJ2-2, with 9 bases aligning to TRBD2. The CDR3 runs 16 residues. V lost 4 bases and J lost 6; bases outside the gene matches: 10. Germline V CDR1 and CDR2: SGDLS, YYNGEE. In nucleotides, the CDR3 is TGTGCCAGCAGCCCAAGGACTAGCGCCTTTCCCGGGGAGCTGTTTTTT. It encodes CASSPRTSAFPGELFF.

This clone has a handful of counts. The chain recombines TRBV30 with TRBJ2-5; D possibly matches TRBD1 or TRBD2 (6 bases each). The J call may be mistaken, given a closer DNA end match to TRBJ2-7. The CDR3 contains 13 residues. Germline-derived CDR1 and CDR2 are GTSNPN and SVGIG (reference sequence). Here the CDR3 reads CAWSVTGRNEQYF. The CDR3 DNA sequence: TGTGCCTGGAGTGTTACAGGGAGGAACGAGCAGTACTTC.

The chain combines TRBV2 with TRBJ1-5; D call uncertain. Looked up from germline, CDR1 is SNHLY and CDR2 is FYNNEI. This CDR3 region has 13 residues. V shed 6 bases and J shed 5 bases, with 11 bases lying between them. The CDR3 DNA follows: TGTGCCAGCAGGGTTCAGAGGGATCAGCCCCAGCATTTT. Its protein product is CASRVQRDQPQHF.

The J gene is TRBJ2-7, the V gene TRBV16; 7 bases are a match to TRBD1. CDR1 is KGHSY, CDR2 FQNENV, per germline. The CDR3 has 15 residues. The trim removed 0 bases at V and 2 bases at J, leaving 4 bases unmatched. The CDR3 loop reads CASSQSLDRAYEQYF. The CDR3 DNA reads TGTGCCAGCAGCCAATCCCTTGACAGGGCCTACGAGCAGTACTTC.

The chain joins TRBV15 to TRBJ2-7; TRBD2 aligns across 9 bases. J lost 3 bases, V lost 3 bases, and 9 bases had no gene match. CDR1 and CDR2 (germline): LNHNV, YYDKDF (reference sequence). The CDR3 length is 16 residues. This CDR3 is CATSRDIAGANYEQYF. DNA of the CDR3: TGTGCCACCAGCAGGGATATAGCGGGAGCAAACTACGAGCAGTACTTC.

J is TRBJ1-4 and V is TRBV28, with TRBD1 matching 8 bases. V trimming: 5 bases; J trimming: 6 bases; junction bases outside the gene matches: 20. The CDR3 is 19 amino acids. Germline lookup yields CDR1 MDHEN and CDR2 SYDVKM. CDR3 sequence reads: CASSPRTRTGGRVYEKLFF. The CDR3 nucleotides are TGTGCCAGCAGTCCAAGGACTCGAACAGGGGGAAGAGTTTATGAAAAACTGTTTTTT.

This clone showed up just a few times. This sequence joins TRBV25-1 and TRBJ1-5; D is ambiguous. The CDR3 spans 12 residues. V dropped 3 bases and J dropped 5 bases, with 5 bases sitting between them. Germline V gene data show CDR1 as MGHDK and CDR2 as SYGVNS. The CDR3 DNA is TGTGCCAGCAGTGACTACGATCAGCCCCAGCATTTT. This codes for CASSDYDQPQHF.

This rearrangement joins TRBV28 to TRBJ2-7; TRBD1 is a possible D gene (6 bases). The CDR3 spans 14 residues. V lost 3 bases and J 3 bases, leaving 12 bases between the germline ends. Germline V gene sequence: CDR1 MDHEN, CDR2 SYDVKM. As DNA, the CDR3 is TGTGCCAGCAGTTTGGGGACATCCTTCTACGAGCAGTACTTC. It codes for CASSLGTSFYEQYF.

J is TRBJ2-1 and V is TRBV19; 10 bases match TRBD2. Germline V gene sequence: CDR1 LNHDA, CDR2 SQIVND (reference sequence). The CDR3 sequence is 14 residues long. With 8 bases clipped from V and 4 bases from J, the junction kept 5 bases outside the gene matches. CDR3 sequence reads: CASHRAGGYNEQFF. In nucleotides, the CDR3 is TGTGCCAGTCATCGAGCGGGAGGGTACAATGAGCAGTTCTTC.

This clone was recorded once. The chain carries TRBV9 and TRBJ2-1, with D unclear. The CDR3 has 18 amino acids. V lost 3 bases and J 1 base, leaving 20 bases between the germline ends. CDR1 is SGDLS, CDR2 YYNGEE, per germline. CDR3 sequence reads: CASSALDGPVSSYNEQFF. DNA for the CDR3: TGTGCCAGCAGCGCCTTAGATGGTCCGGTTTCGTCCTACAATGAGCAGTTCTTC.

This clone turned up a few times. Different DNA sequences within this sample yield the same CDR3. V is TRBV4-1 and J is TRBJ2-2; maybe TRBD2 (6 bases). Germline values: CDR1 MGHRA, CDR2 YSYEKL. The CDR3 covers 15 residues. The V end lost 0 bases, the J end lost 4 bases, and 9 bases lay between the germline ends. The CDR3 DNA is TGCGCCAGCAGCCAAGATGGAGGGTTCACCGGGGAGCTGTTTTTT. Protein sequence: CASSQDGGFTGELFF.

The chain links TRBV7-3 to TRBJ2-7, with TRBD1 matching over 7 bases. The CDR3 totals 16 residues. Germline-derived CDR1 and CDR2 are SGHTA and FQGTGA. V lost 2 bases and J lost 0; bases outside the gene matches: 7. CDR3 sequence reads: CASSLATQGSSYEQYF. As DNA, the CDR3 is TGTGCCAGCAGCTTAGCGACACAGGGGTCCTCCTACGAGCAGTACTTC.

The V gene is TRBV11-2, the J gene TRBJ2-3; D ambiguous. In germline, CDR1 is SGHAT, CDR2 FQNNGV. Trimming removed 1 base at V and 0 bases at J, with 11 bases between. This CDR3 is built from 16 residues. CDR3 protein: CASSLAADLSTDTQYF. The CDR3 nucleotides are TGTGCCAGCAGCTTAGCGGCGGACCTTAGCACAGATACGCAGTATTTT. The whole variable domain, remainder taken from reference TRBV11-2 and TRBJ2-3, is EAGVAQSPRYKIIEKRQSVAFWCNPISGHATLYWYQQILGQGPKLLIQFQNNGVVDDSQLPKDRFSAERLKGVDSTLKIQPAKLEDSAVYLCASSLAADLSTDTQYFGPGTRLTVL.

This clone was counted a single time. V usage is TRBV19 and J usage is TRBJ1-4; unclear D gene. The V gene lost 7 bases and the J gene lost 5 bases, with 17 bases spanning the gap. Germline V CDR1 and CDR2: LNHDA, SQIVND (reference sequence). The CDR3 is 15 amino acids. The CDR3 region is CASKSVRGINEKLFF. The CDR3 nucleotides are TGTGCCAGTAAATCCGTTCGGGGAATCAATGAAAAACTGTTTTTT. Full variable domain (remainder filled in from reference TRBV19 and TRBJ1-4): DGGITQSPKYLFRKEGQNVTLSCEQNLNHDAMYWYRQDPGQGLRLIYYSQIVNDFQKGDIAEGYSVSREKKESFPLTVTSAQKNPTAFYLCASKSVRGINEKLFFGSGTQLSVL.

In DNA, the CDR3 is TGTGCCAGCAGTTTAGGGGCTAGCGGGAGTGATACGCAGTATTTT. It yields the protein CASSLGASGSDTQYF. The rearrangement uses TRBV28 and TRBJ2-3; TRBD2 aligns across 10 bases. CDR1 is MDHEN and CDR2 is SYDVKM in the germline V gene. CDR3 length: 15 amino acids. Germline trimming cut 2 bases from V and 6 bases from J; bases unmatched to any gene: 5.

The gene calls are TRBV14 and TRBJ2-4, with 7 bases aligning to TRBD2. The CDR3 is 16 amino acids. Losses at the gene ends were 4 bases for V and 0 bases for J; bases not matched to a gene: 6. The germline V gene encodes CDR1 SGHDN and CDR2 FVKESK. CDR3 loop: CASSRSSGLAKNIQYF. CDR3 bases: TGTGCCAGCAGCCGTTCTAGCGGACTAGCCAAAAACATTCAGTACTTC.

The chain couples TRBV25-1 to TRBJ2-5; 9 bases align to TRBD2. The germline CDR1 and CDR2 sequences are MGHDK and SYGVNS. The CDR3 has 14 amino acids. V dropped 6 bases and J dropped 3; count of bases not matched to a gene: 5. For the CDR3, the DNA is TGTGCCAGCAGCGAGACTAGCGGAAAAGAGACCCAGTACTTC. Translated, it gives CASSETSGKETQYF.

The chain combines TRBV27 with TRBJ2-7, with 10 positions matching TRBD1. The V segment lost 5 bases and the J segment 2 bases; nucleotides outside the gene matches: 9. This CDR3 contains 16 residues. The germline V gene encodes CDR1 MNHEY and CDR2 SMNVEV (reference sequence). The CDR3 reads CASSLLSGTGAYEQYF. The CDR3 DNA reads TGTGCCAGCAGTCTTCTAAGTGGGACAGGGGCCTACGAGCAGTACTTC.

V is TRBV4-1 and J is TRBJ2-2; a weak D match, TRBD2 (5 bases). There are 15 residues in the CDR3. Germline V gene lookup returns CDR1 MGHRA and CDR2 YSYEKL. The V end lost 2 bases, the J end lost 2 bases, and 9 bases lay between the germline ends. The CDR3 DNA is TGCGCCAGCAGCCAAACGGGGATCAACACCGGGGAGCTGTTTTTT. It codes for CASSQTGINTGELFF.